This T cell receptor (beta chain) was obtained from a study of T cell responses to AZD1222 COVID-19 vaccine. The V end lost 4 bases, the J end lost 2 bases, and 9 bases lay between the germline ends. Germline-derived CDR1 and CDR2 are LNHNV and YYDKDF (reference sequence). CDR3 length: 14 residues. Data came from immunoSEQ multiplex PCR; TCRdb stores just in-frame clones and leaves some out. The table includes several thousand clones, around 87% detected once. This clonotype originated in an adult who received the AZD1222 COVID-19 vaccine. The chain links TRBV15 to TRBJ2-1, with D perhaps TRBD2 (6 bases). The sample here was peripheral blood, taken 28 days after the second AZD1222 dose. CDR3 DNA sequence: TGTGCCACCAGCAAGGCGGGAACCTACAATGAGCAGTTCTTC. It translates to CATSKAGTYNEQFF.